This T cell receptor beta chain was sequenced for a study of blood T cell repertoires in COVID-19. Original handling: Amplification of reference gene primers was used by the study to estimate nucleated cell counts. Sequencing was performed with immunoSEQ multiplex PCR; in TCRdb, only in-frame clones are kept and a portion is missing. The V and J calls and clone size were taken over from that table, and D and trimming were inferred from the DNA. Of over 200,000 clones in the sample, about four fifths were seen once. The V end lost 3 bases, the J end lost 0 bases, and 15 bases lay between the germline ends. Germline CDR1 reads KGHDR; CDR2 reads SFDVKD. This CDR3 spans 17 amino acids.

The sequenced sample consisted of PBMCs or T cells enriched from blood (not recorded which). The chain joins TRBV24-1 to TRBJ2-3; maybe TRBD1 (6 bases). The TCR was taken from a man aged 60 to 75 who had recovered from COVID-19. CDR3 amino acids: CATSDTTPGHSTDTQYF. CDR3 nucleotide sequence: TGTGCCACCAGTGATACGACCCCGGGACATAGCACAGATACGCAGTATTTT.